This TCR beta chain was captured in a study of blood T cell repertoires in COVID-19. Study-wide context: COVID-19 samples from acute and convalescent phases originated in the United States, Italy and Spain. From T cells, B-cell-depleted T cells, or PBMCs came the material, which was cDNA or gDNA.

Authors' processing steps: Amplification of reference gene primers was used by the study to estimate nucleated cell counts. The repertoire was sequenced with immunoSEQ multiplex PCR; TCRdb's copy has only in-frame clones and lacks some. Clone size and V and J calls were adopted from that table, with D and trimming inferred from the DNA. The sample includes approximately 250,000 clones, 65% to 90% of them seen just once. Seattle enrolled patients during active infection and tracked them longitudinally. V shed 1 base and J shed 2 bases, with 13 bases lying between them. The CDR3 runs to 16 residues. CDR1 and CDR2 (germline): SGHDT, YYEEEE.

The sequence derives from a man in his forties or fifties with COVID-19, enrolled during active disease. The sample consisted of peripheral blood. This chain connects TRBV5-6 to TRBJ2-4, with D possibly being TRBD1 (6 bases). The CDR3 region is CASSLLGARSKNIQYF. In DNA form, the CDR3 reads TGTGCCAGCAGCTTGCTGGGGGCGCGATCCAAAAACATTCAGTACTTC.